The 12 T cell receptor beta chains presented below share a single source sample, sequenced in a study of technical replicates of blood from a handful of donors. This table comes from immunoSEQ multiplex PCR, and its TCRdb copy is limited to in-frame clones, with some not included. The sample has tens of thousands of clones, 90% to 95% seen once. The sample taken for sequencing was T cells isolated from PBMCs. These receptors originate from a human donor in good health.

The chain links TRBV5-1 to TRBJ2-3, with 7 bases that match TRBD2. The CDR3 length is 18 residues. V gave up 3 bases and J gave up 2 bases; unmatched junction bases: 15. Germline-derived CDR1 and CDR2 are SGHRS and YFSETQ. Written as DNA, the CDR3 is TGCGCCAGCAGCTCCCTCGGATCTAGCGGCATTTTCACAGATACGCAGTATTTT. Its protein is CASSSLGSSGIFTDTQYF.

J is TRBJ2-1 and V is TRBV5-1; TRBD2 matches 11 bases. This CDR3 is 17 amino acids long. The ends lost 5 bases at V and 7 bases at J; junction bases unmatched: 14. Per the germline V gene, CDR1 is SGHRS and CDR2 is YFSETQ. CDR3: CASRNMGLADRGNEQFF. CDR3 bases: TGCGCCAGCAGGAATATGGGACTAGCGGACAGAGGGAATGAGCAGTTCTTC.

This sequence joins TRBV14 and TRBJ2-7; 10 bases align to TRBD2. V was clipped by 0 bases and J by 4 bases; unmatched bases: 15. Germline CDR1 and CDR2: SGHDN and FVKESK. CDR3 length: 19 amino acids. The CDR3 region has the DNA TGTGCCAGCAGCCAAGACCTAGCGGGAGTGGGGTCCGGGGTGTACGAGCAGTACTTC. As protein: CASSQDLAGVGSGVYEQYF.

The chain employs TRBV6-1 and TRBJ1-4, with D tentatively TRBD1 (5 bases). The length of the CDR3 is 14 residues. The germline V and J ends were trimmed by 6 bases and 8 bases, with 16 bases remaining between them. Germline CDR1 reads MNHNS; CDR2 reads SASEGT. As DNA, the CDR3 is TGTGCCAGCAGGCCCAGGGAGGGCGGCGAAAAACTGTTTTTT. Translated: CASRPREGGEKLFF.

The V and J genes are TRBV14 and TRBJ1-2; D might be TRBD1 (6 bases). This CDR3 has 13 residues. V lost 4 bases and J lost 8, with 14 bases in between. Germline assignment: CDR1 SGHDN and CDR2 FVKESK. CDR3 sequence (DNA): TGTGCCAGCAGCCGGGACACGCGAATCGGCTACACCTTC. The encoded protein is CASSRDTRIGYTF. Full variable domain (outside the CDR3, taken from reference TRBV14 and TRBJ1-2): EAGVTQFPSHSVIEKGQTVTLRCDPISGHDNLYWYRRVMGKEIKFLLHFVKESKQDESGMPNNRFLAERTGGTYSTLKVQPAELEDSGVYFCASSRDTRIGYTFGSGTRLTVV.

This clone has just one count. The gene calls are TRBV5-1 and TRBJ2-5, with a weak D call TRBD2 (6 bases). The germline CDR1 and CDR2 sequences are SGHRS and YFSETQ. V was shortened by 5 bases and J by 7 bases, with 9 bases between the two germline ends. The CDR3 consists of 11 residues. The CDR3 loop is CASRGRGTQYF. The CDR3 nucleotides are TGCGCCAGCAGGGGGCGGGGGACCCAGTACTTC.

The sample holds one count of this clone. The rearrangement uses TRBV7-7 and TRBJ2-6; D not certain. Trimming stripped 2 bases from V and 0 bases from J, with 8 bases between. In germline, CDR1 is SSHAT, CDR2 FNYEAQ (reference sequence). The CDR3 extends over 16 amino acids. CDR3 amino acids: CASSLSPGSGANVLTF. In nucleotides, the CDR3 is TGTGCCAGCAGCTTATCCCCCGGCTCTGGGGCCAACGTCCTGACTTTC.

The rearrangement joins TRBV29-1 to TRBJ2-3; D might be TRBD2 (6 bases). Germline V lookup: CDR1 SQVTM, CDR2 ANQGSEA. The V end was cut by 3 bases, the J end by 4 bases, with 14 bases between. The CDR3 is made up of 14 amino acids. CDR3 loop: CSVDGGVGSDTQYF. The CDR3 DNA reads TGCAGCGTTGATGGCGGGGTCGGGTCAGATACGCAGTATTTT.

The chain employs TRBV5-1 and TRBJ2-3; 13 bases agree with TRBD2. CDR1 and CDR2 from the germline V gene are SGHRS and YFSETQ. With 1 base clipped from V and 2 bases from J, the junction kept 4 bases outside the gene matches. The CDR3 consists of 17 residues. The CDR3 DNA sequence: TGCGCCAGCAGCTTGTATACTAGCGGGGGGGCCACAGATACGCAGTATTTT. Translated: CASSLYTSGGATDTQYF.

The chain has TRBV5-1 and TRBJ2-7; 8 bases match TRBD1. The CDR3 runs 15 residues. V lost 4 bases, J lost 3 bases, and 9 bases stayed unmatched. The germline V gene has CDR1 SGHRS and CDR2 YFSETQ. Written as DNA, the CDR3 is TGCGCCAGCAGCCCCGGACAGGGATTTCGCTACGAGCAGTACTTC. It specifies CASSPGQGFRYEQYF. The whole variable domain, remainder taken from reference TRBV5-1 and TRBJ2-7, is KAGVTQTPRYLIKTRGQQVTLSCSPISGHRSVSWYQQTPGQGLQFLFEYFSETQRNKGNFPGRFSGRQFSNSRSEMNVSTLELGDSALYLCASSPGQGFRYEQYFGPGTRLTVT.

The chain carries TRBV30 and TRBJ1-1, with TRBD1 matching 8 bases. The CDR3 spans 15 residues. CDR1 and CDR2 from the germline V gene are GTSNPN and SVGIG (reference sequence). Trimming removed 7 bases from V and 1 base from J; junction bases left unmatched: 11. Written as DNA, the CDR3 is TGTGCCTCTAAAACAGGGGGGGTATCGAACACTGAAGCTTTCTTT. Translating it yields CASKTGGVSNTEAFF.

This chain links TRBV7-2 with TRBJ1-5; 8 bases fit TRBD1. Per germline, CDR1 SGHTA and CDR2 FQGNSA. The CDR3 covers 14 residues. After removal of 6 bases from V and 2 bases from J, the junction contained 3 bases not matched to a gene. The CDR3 region is CASSDRGGNQPQHF. The DNA of the CDR3 is TGTGCCAGCAGTGACAGGGGTGGCAATCAGCCCCAGCATTTT.